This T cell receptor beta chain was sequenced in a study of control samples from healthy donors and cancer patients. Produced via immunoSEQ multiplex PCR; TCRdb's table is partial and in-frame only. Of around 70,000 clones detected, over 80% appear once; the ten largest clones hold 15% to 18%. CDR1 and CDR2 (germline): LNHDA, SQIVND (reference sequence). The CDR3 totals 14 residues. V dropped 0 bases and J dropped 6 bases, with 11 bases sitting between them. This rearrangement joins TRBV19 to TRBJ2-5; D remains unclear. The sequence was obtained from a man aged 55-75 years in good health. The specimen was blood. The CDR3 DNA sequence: TGTGCCAGTAGTATAGATGGGGTGGTACAGACCCAGTACTTC. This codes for CASSIDGVVQTQYF.